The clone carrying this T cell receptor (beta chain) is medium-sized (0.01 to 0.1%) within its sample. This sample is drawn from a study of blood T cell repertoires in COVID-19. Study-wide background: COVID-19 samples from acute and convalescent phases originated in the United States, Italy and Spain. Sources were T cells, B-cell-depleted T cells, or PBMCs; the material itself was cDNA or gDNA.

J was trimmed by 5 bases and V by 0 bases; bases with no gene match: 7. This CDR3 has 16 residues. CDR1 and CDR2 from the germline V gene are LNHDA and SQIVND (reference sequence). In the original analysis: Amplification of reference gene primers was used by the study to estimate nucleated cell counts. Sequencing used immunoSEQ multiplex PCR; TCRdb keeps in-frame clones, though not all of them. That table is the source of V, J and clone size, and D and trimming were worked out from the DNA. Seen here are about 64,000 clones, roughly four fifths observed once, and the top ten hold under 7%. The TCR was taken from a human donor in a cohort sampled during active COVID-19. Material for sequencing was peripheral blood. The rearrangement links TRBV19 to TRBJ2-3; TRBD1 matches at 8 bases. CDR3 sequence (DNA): TGTGCCAGTAGTATAGATGGGACAGGATTTTTAGATACGCAGTATTTT. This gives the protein CASSIDGTGFLDTQYF.